Following are 29 T cell receptor beta chains from one sample sequenced in a study of shared clonotypes between healthy human individuals. The assay was immunoSEQ multiplex PCR, and TCRdb's table has in-frame clones only and misses some. There are approximately 1.1 million clones in the sample; more than 75% occur only once, and approximately 0.5% lies in the top ten. The sequenced sample was memory CD4+ T cells from PBMCs. Noted subset: CD45RA-negative fraction. Source of these receptors: a man between 18 and 29 years old in good health. Some clones in this sample may be carry-over from other donors' samples.

This clone was found once. The chain combines TRBV2 with TRBJ2-7; a weak D match, TRBD1 (5 bases). The germline V gene has CDR1 SNHLY and CDR2 FYNNEI. The CDR3 is 15 residues long. The V gene lost 4 bases and the J gene lost 2 bases, with 15 bases spanning the gap. CDR3 residues: CASSGGRVYAYEQYF. The DNA of the CDR3 is TGTGCCAGCAGTGGGGGCAGGGTTTATGCCTACGAGCAGTACTTC.

V usage is TRBV4-3 and J usage is TRBJ1-1; TRBD1 matches at 8 bases. There are 16 residues in the CDR3. V was clipped by 2 bases and J by 4 bases; unmatched bases: 9. Germline loops: CDR1 LGHNA, CDR2 YSLEER. CDR3 loop: CASSQFTGGIGTEAFF. Here the CDR3 DNA reads TGCGCCAGCAGCCAATTTACAGGGGGAATCGGCACTGAAGCTTTCTTT.

This clone was found a few times. The chain joins TRBV5-4 to TRBJ1-1; D gene uncertain. The length of the CDR3 is 15 residues. The V end was cut by 0 bases, the J end by 3 bases, with 12 bases between. The germline gives CDR1 SGHNT, CDR2 YYREEE (reference sequence). CDR3 nucleotide sequence: TGTGCCAGCAGCTTGGCCCAGATGGGGTACACTGAAGCTTTCTTT. This translates into CASSLAQMGYTEAFF.

V gene TRBV29-1 combines with J gene TRBJ2-1, with D tentatively TRBD1 (6 bases). CDR3 length: 14 amino acids. From germline, CDR1 is SQVTM and CDR2 ANQGSEA. Trimming removed 1 base at V and 8 bases at J, with 15 bases between. The chain's CDR3 is CSVEGGQGRDEQFF. The CDR3 DNA reads TGCAGCGTTGAAGGGGGGCAGGGTCGGGATGAGCAGTTCTTC.

The chain has TRBV11-3 and TRBJ2-7; 11 bases are shared with TRBD1. In germline, CDR1 is SGHNT, CDR2 YENEEA. This CDR3 comprises 14 residues. V dropped 5 bases and J dropped 7; count of bases not matched to a gene: 7. CDR3 in amino acids: CASSPGTGGAEQYF. Written as DNA, the CDR3 is TGTGCCAGCAGCCCCGGGACAGGGGGAGCGGAGCAGTACTTC.

This clone appeared once. The chain recombines TRBV18 with TRBJ2-7, with D possibly matching TRBD1 (6 bases). The CDR3 is 15 amino acids. From germline, CDR1 is KGHSH and CDR2 LQKENI. The V end lost 3 bases, the J end lost 3 bases, and 15 bases lay between the germline ends. CDR3 sequence (DNA): TGTGCCAGCTCACCTTTCCGGGACACAAGCTACGAGCAGTACTTC. As protein: CASSPFRDTSYEQYF.

The CDR3 spells CASSDPGSANYGYTF. In nucleotides, the CDR3 is TGTGCCAGCAGTGACCCGGGATCAGCTAACTATGGCTACACCTTC. The V and J genes are TRBV28 and TRBJ1-2; the D is unclear. Germline CDR1 MDHEN, CDR2 SYDVKM. Trimming left V 5 bases short and J 0 bases short, with 13 bases between. The CDR3 length is 15 residues.

V and J are TRBV2 and TRBJ2-1, with 9 bases aligning to TRBD2. The CDR3 runs 13 residues. After removal of 1 base from V and 13 bases from J, the junction contained 5 bases not matched to a gene. Looked up from germline, CDR1 is SNHLY and CDR2 is FYNNEI. The chain's CDR3 is CASSEEGAGGQFF. CDR3 nucleotides: TGTGCCAGCAGTGAAGAGGGAGCGGGGGGTCAGTTCTTC.

This sequence joins TRBV7-2 and TRBJ2-1; D tentatively fits TRBD1 or TRBD2 (7 bases each). CDR1 and CDR2 (germline): SGHTA, FQGNSA. Trimming stripped 4 bases from V and 2 bases from J, with 15 bases between. The CDR3 is 16 amino acids. The DNA for the CDR3 is TGTGCCAGCAGCTCCCCACAGGGGAGGGCCTACAATGAGCAGTTCTTC. Amino acid sequence: CASSSPQGRAYNEQFF.

J is TRBJ1-5 and V is TRBV5-3, with 9 bases that match TRBD1. TRBV5-3 is noted as an ORF with a role that remains uncertain. V was pared by 4 bases and J by 0 bases, with 14 bases of the junction left unmatched. The CDR3 contains 19 residues. CDR3 loop: CARSPQPGQGTYSNQPQHF. CDR3 nucleotides: TGTGCCAGAAGCCCGCAACCCGGACAGGGGACATATAGCAATCAGCCCCAGCATTTT.

CDR3 residues: CAITTREGQGAGTEAFF. CDR3 DNA: TGTGCCATCACTACTCGCGAAGGACAGGGGGCTGGCACTGAAGCTTTCTTT. The chain couples TRBV10-3 to TRBJ1-1; 11 bases align to TRBD1. The junction had 14 bases not matched to a gene; V was cut back by 7 bases and J by 4 bases. The CDR3 totals 17 residues. CDR1 and CDR2 (germline): ENHRY, SYGVKD.

This sequence joins TRBV29-1 and TRBJ1-1; D is possibly TRBD1 (5 bases). Trimming removed 4 bases from V and 6 bases from J, with 15 bases in between. The CDR3 extends over 13 amino acids. The V gene's germline CDR1 is SQVTM and CDR2 ANQGSEA. The CDR3 DNA is TGCAGCGTTGGTCCGTTGAGGGACGCTGAAGCTTTCTTT. It specifies CSVGPLRDAEAFF.

V is TRBV9 and J is TRBJ2-1; TRBD1 matches at 9 bases. This CDR3 region has 14 residues. Germline CDR1 and CDR2: SGDLS and YYNGEE. The V gene end was trimmed by 3 bases and the J gene end by 6 bases; junction bases not matched to a gene: 4. The DNA of the CDR3 is TGTGCCAGCAGCGCACAGGGGGCCCCCAATGAGCAGTTCTTC. It translates to CASSAQGAPNEQFF.

The rearrangement uses TRBV18 and TRBJ1-2, with TRBD1 matching over 7 bases. The CDR3 spans 14 residues. J gave up 4 bases and V 6 bases, and 8 bases lay outside the gene matches. Germline V CDR1 and CDR2: KGHSH, LQKENI. The CDR3 is CASSPGQAFYGYTF. DNA of the CDR3: TGTGCCAGCTCGCCAGGACAGGCTTTCTATGGCTACACCTTC.

The rearrangement uses TRBV10-3 and TRBJ1-3, with a weak D call TRBD1 (6 bases). Looked up from germline, CDR1 is ENHRY and CDR2 is SYGVKD. The CDR3 extends over 16 amino acids. V lost 3 bases, J lost 2 bases, and 14 bases lay in between. The CDR3 bases are TGTGCCATCAGTGATTTAGTGAGGGGGGCTGGAAACACCATATATTTT. It translates to CAISDLVRGAGNTIYF.

The chain carries TRBV15 and TRBJ1-1; D not resolved. Trimming pared 0 bases from V and 7 bases from J, leaving 9 bases between. Germline values: CDR1 LNHNV, CDR2 YYDKDF (reference sequence). CDR3 size: 13 residues. The CDR3 is CATSRDPTSEAFF. In DNA, the CDR3 is TGTGCCACCAGCAGAGATCCAACTAGTGAAGCTTTCTTT.

This chain uses TRBV5-1 with TRBJ1-2, with D hard to call. V lost 6 bases to trimming and J lost 3 bases, with 9 bases between them. Germline lookup yields CDR1 SGHRS and CDR2 YFSETQ. The CDR3 runs 12 residues. DNA for the CDR3: TGCGCCAGCAAGGAGGCGGACTATGGCTACACCTTC. This translates into CASKEADYGYTF.

The rearrangement links TRBV18 to TRBJ1-4, with TRBD1 identical over 9 bases. The germline V gene encodes CDR1 KGHSH and CDR2 LQKENI. V trimming: 2 bases; J trimming: 7 bases; junction bases outside the gene matches: 5. The CDR3 is 15 residues long. The CDR3 bases are TGTGCCAGCTCACCAAGAGACAGGGGGGGTGAAAAACTGTTTTTT. This encodes CASSPRDRGGEKLFF.

V usage is TRBV11-2 and J usage is TRBJ2-2; no clear D gene. V was trimmed by 8 bases and J by 6 bases, leaving 16 bases between them. The CDR3 runs 14 residues. The V gene's germline CDR1 is SGHAT and CDR2 FQNNGV. CDR3 sequence reads: CASPSRSSAGELFF. The CDR3, as DNA: TGTGCCAGCCCATCCAGGAGCAGCGCCGGGGAGCTGTTTTTT.

This chain uses TRBV5-1 with TRBJ2-7; 7 bases map to TRBD2. J was trimmed by 4 bases and V by 0 bases; bases with no gene match: 7. This CDR3 is built from 15 residues. Germline V gives CDR1 SGHRS, CDR2 YFSETQ. The CDR3 bases are TGCGCCAGCAGCTTGGCCGCGCTAGCGGCTTACGAGCAGTACTTC. Translated, it gives CASSLAALAAYEQYF.

The chain recombines TRBV28 with TRBJ1-1; D unclear. The CDR3 sequence is 11 residues long. CDR1 and CDR2 from the germline V gene are MDHEN and SYDVKM. V lost 3 bases and J lost 10, with 9 bases in between. The CDR3 loop is CASSLSERAFF. CDR3 coding DNA: TGTGCCAGCAGTTTGTCGGAACGAGCTTTCTTT.

The CDR3 spells CASSRGQGVAYEQYF. The CDR3 DNA is TGTGCCAGCAGCCGGGGACAGGGGGTAGCCTACGAGCAGTACTTC. The gene calls are TRBV28 and TRBJ2-7; 11 bases align to TRBD1. Germline CDR1 MDHEN, CDR2 SYDVKM. The trim removed 6 bases at V and 2 bases at J, leaving 6 bases unmatched. This CDR3 region has 15 residues. The whole variable domain, remainder taken from reference TRBV28 and TRBJ2-7, is DVKVTQSSRYLVKRTGEKVFLECVQDMDHENMFWYRQDPGLGLRLIYFSYDVKMKEKGDIPEGYSVSREKKERFSLILESASTNQTSMYLCASSRGQGVAYEQYFGPGTRLTVT.

This clone came up once. V usage is TRBV9 and J usage is TRBJ2-5; no definite D call. This CDR3 region has 15 residues. CDR1 and CDR2 (germline): SGDLS, YYNGEE. V lost 4 bases to trimming and J lost 4 bases, with 17 bases between them. CDR3 in DNA: TGTGCCAGCAGCCCCCGAAATGTGGTGGCAGAGACCCAGTACTTC. Protein product: CASSPRNVVAETQYF.

V is TRBV28 and J is TRBJ2-4, with TRBD1 matching over 8 bases. Germline CDR1 is MDHEN and CDR2 is SYDVKM. The CDR3 extends over 16 amino acids. V trimming: 1 base; J trimming: 5 bases; junction bases outside the gene matches: 7. Written as DNA, the CDR3 is TGTGCCAGCAGTTTATCTGGGGCAGGGGGCGAAAACATTCAGTACTTC. Translating gives CASSLSGAGGENIQYF.

The chain carries TRBV19 and TRBJ2-7; the D gene is possibly TRBD2 (5 bases). V was pared by 3 bases and J by 5 bases, with 14 bases between. Germline-derived CDR1 and CDR2 are LNHDA and SQIVND (reference sequence). The CDR3 runs to 14 residues. The chain's CDR3 is CASSIFSGLDEQYF. CDR3 nucleotides: TGTGCCAGTAGTATTTTCTCGGGATTGGACGAGCAGTACTTC.

This clone was observed a handful of times. A much more abundant neighbour one base away suggests this may be a read error. The chain has TRBV7-9 and TRBJ1-1; D not resolved. The CDR3 sequence is 11 residues long. Germline loops: CDR1 SEHNR, CDR2 FQNEAQ (reference sequence). V lost 5 bases, J lost 1 base, and 2 bases lay in between. The CDR3 coding sequence is TGTGCCAGCAGCCGGAACACTGAAGCTTTCTTT. Its protein is CASSRNTEAFF.

The chain carries TRBV28 and TRBJ1-5, with 9 bases aligning to TRBD1. V was pared by 2 bases and J by 8 bases, with 4 bases of the junction left unmatched. This CDR3 contains 14 residues. Germline values: CDR1 MDHEN, CDR2 SYDVKM. DNA for the CDR3: TGTGCCAGCAGTTTACTACAGGGGGCGAAGCCCCAGCATTTT. Protein sequence: CASSLLQGAKPQHF.

This clone was observed a handful of times. The chain has TRBV7-3 and TRBJ2-7; 9 bases fit TRBD2. This CDR3 has 15 residues. Germline V CDR1 and CDR2: SGHTA, FQGTGA. The V and J ends lost 3 bases and 1 base, in that order; junction bases with no gene match: 4. CDR3 loop: CASSFGSGGSYEQYF. Here the CDR3 DNA reads TGTGCCAGCAGCTTTGGAAGCGGGGGGTCCTACGAGCAGTACTTC.

V gene TRBV10-3 combines with J gene TRBJ2-1; TRBD2 matches at 7 bases. The CDR3 length is 15 residues. Unmatched junction bases numbered 3, after V lost 2 bases and J lost 2 bases. Germline values: CDR1 ENHRY, CDR2 SYGVKD. CDR3 loop: CAISEMAGAYNEQFF. The CDR3 coding sequence is TGTGCCATCAGTGAGATGGCGGGAGCCTACAATGAGCAGTTCTTC.